This passage covers 9 T cell receptor beta chains from one sample sequenced in a study of T cells in Graves' hyperthyroidism and ophthalmopathy. RNA transcripts provided the source from which TCR beta CDR3 regions were amplified. The HTBI primer set served for first-round RT-PCR of the TCR CDR3. TCRdb processed the multiplex PCR reads anew with MiXCR; each CDR3 protein has one entry. In the table there are roughly 400,000 distinct CDR3 sequences, around 16% of which are singletons. Sequencing used blood. These receptors originate from a woman aged 18-29 years with Graves' hyperthyroidism that later progressed to Graves' ophthalmopathy.

This clonotype was observed at least ten times. The rearrangement uses TRBV20-1 and TRBJ2-5; the match to TRBD1 covers 9 bases. V dropped 1 base and J dropped 5; count of bases not matched to a gene: 11. The length of the CDR3 is 16 residues. The germline V gene encodes CDR1 DFQATT and CDR2 SNEGSKA (reference sequence). CDR3 in DNA: TGCAGTGCTAGAGTTTTGGGGACAGGGTACGGGGAGACCCAGTACTTC. Translated: CSARVLGTGYGETQYF.

The genes are TRBV28 and TRBJ1-4; D ambiguous. Germline V gene data show CDR1 as MDHEN and CDR2 as SYDVKM. V lost 3 bases, J lost 6 bases, and 8 bases lay in between. The length of the CDR3 is 13 residues. This CDR3 reads CASSFSLDEKLFF. Written as DNA, the CDR3 is TGTGCCAGCAGTTTTTCCCTTGATGAAAAACTGTTTTTT.

This clonotype was counted many times. J is TRBJ2-1 and V is TRBV5-1; D ambiguous. CDR1 and CDR2 from the germline V gene are SGHRS and YFSETQ. V lost 0 bases, J lost 3 bases, and 10 bases lay in between. The CDR3 sequence is 15 residues long. The CDR3 loop reads CASSLVQEGYNEQFF. The DNA of the CDR3 is TGCGCCAGCAGCTTGGTTCAGGAAGGCTACAATGAGCAGTTCTTC.

The chain couples TRBV30 to TRBJ1-6; no firm D call. There are 15 residues in the CDR3. Germline V lookup: CDR1 GTSNPN, CDR2 SVGIG (reference sequence). The V end lost 0 bases, the J end lost 2 bases, and 8 bases lay between the germline ends. CDR3 sequence (DNA): TGTGCCTGGAGTGTGGGCGACCCCTATAATTCACCCCTCCACTTT. Translating gives CAWSVGDPYNSPLHF.

In its sample, this clonotype was seen many times. As DNA, the CDR3 is TGTGCCAGCGGAGACGGAAGCAATCAGCCCCAGCATTTT. Protein: CASGDGSNQPQHF. The chain carries TRBV2 and TRBJ1-5; no clear D. V gave up 8 bases and J gave up 1 base, with 9 bases separating them. The CDR3 extends over 13 amino acids. In germline, CDR1 is SNHLY, CDR2 FYNNEI.

This clonotype has a count of ten or more. CDR3 protein: CASSPTGVTDTQYF. The CDR3 DNA is TGTGCCAGCTCACCGACAGGGGTGACAGATACGCAGTATTTT. This chain connects TRBV18 to TRBJ2-3; 8 bases agree with TRBD1. The V gene end was trimmed by 3 bases and the J gene end by 3 bases; junction bases not matched to a gene: 2. The CDR3 length is 14 residues. CDR1 is KGHSH, CDR2 LQKENI, per germline.

There are many counts of this clonotype. The chain combines TRBV28 with TRBJ2-7; weak D call: TRBD1 (6 bases). V lost 7 bases to trimming and J lost 6 bases, with 19 bases between them. Germline V gives CDR1 MDHEN, CDR2 SYDVKM. The CDR3 runs to 14 residues. The DNA of the CDR3 is TGTGCCAGCAAGTCCCCCTACAGGGCACGCGAGCAGTACTTC. Translation: CASKSPYRAREQYF.

A few counts support this clonotype. The chain joins TRBV5-4 to TRBJ2-2; 10 nucleotides match TRBD2. The V gene end was trimmed by 7 bases and the J gene end by 4 bases; junction bases not matched to a gene: 13. CDR1 SGHNT and CDR2 YYREEE come from the germline V gene (reference sequence). This CDR3 has 17 residues. Written as DNA, the CDR3 is TGTGCCAGCCGATTACTAGCGGGACCGTCGGGCACCGGGGAGCTGTTTTTT. Its protein product is CASRLLAGPSGTGELFF.

This clonotype was observed a few times. The chain couples TRBV6-2 or TRBV6-3 to TRBJ2-7, with 12 positions matching TRBD2. From germline, CDR1 is MNHEY and CDR2 SVGEGT. The CDR3 consists of 16 residues. The junction had 10 bases not matched to a gene; V was cut back by 6 bases and J by 4 bases. The CDR3 bases are TGTGCCAGCAGCGGACTAGCGGGACCCCATGGATACGAGCAGTACTTC. It codes for CASSGLAGPHGYEQYF.